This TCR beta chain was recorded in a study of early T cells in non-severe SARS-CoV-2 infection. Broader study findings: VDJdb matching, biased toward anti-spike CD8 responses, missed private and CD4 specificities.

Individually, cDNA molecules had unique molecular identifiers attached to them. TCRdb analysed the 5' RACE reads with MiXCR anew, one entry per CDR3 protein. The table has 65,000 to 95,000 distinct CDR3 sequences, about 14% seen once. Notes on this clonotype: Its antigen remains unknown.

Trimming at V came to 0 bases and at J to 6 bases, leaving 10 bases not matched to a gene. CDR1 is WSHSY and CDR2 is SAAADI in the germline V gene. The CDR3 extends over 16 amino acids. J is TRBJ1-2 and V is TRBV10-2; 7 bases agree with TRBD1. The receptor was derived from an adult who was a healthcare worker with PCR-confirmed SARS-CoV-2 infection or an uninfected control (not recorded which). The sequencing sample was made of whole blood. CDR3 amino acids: CASSESAPHRGHGYTF. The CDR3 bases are TGCGCCAGCAGTGAGTCCGCGCCTCACAGGGGCCATGGCTACACCTTC.